This TCR beta chain comes out of a study of T cells in Graves' hyperthyroidism and ophthalmopathy. In its sample, this clonotype was seen a few times. The antigen remains unidentified. Patients with ophthalmopathy all had a Clinical Activity Score of at least 3, a NOSPECS grade of at least 4 and duration under 3 months. Fresh peripheral blood, 10 ml, yielded the PBMCs. Regions amplified from RNA transcripts were the TCR beta CDR3 regions. The study used the HTBI primer set for a first-round RT-PCR of the TCR CDR3. TCRdb analysed the multiplex PCR reads with MiXCR anew, one entry per CDR3 protein. Among 400,000 to 500,000 distinct CDR3 sequences, roughly 15% were seen once, and the ten largest hold less than 15%. Study-level findings and limits: A 13 V-J signature model discriminated ophthalmopathy versus stable hyperthyroidism. Peripheral blood also featured most of the thyroid clonotypes expanded above 0.001.

Deletions cut 5 bases from V and 3 bases from J, with 13 bases between. The CDR3 consists of 14 residues. CDR1 is MNHNS, CDR2 SASEGT, per germline. Specimen: blood. V usage is TRBV6-1 and J usage is TRBJ1-1, with D possibly TRBD1 on 5 matching bases. The source of this sequence is a man younger than 30 with Graves' ophthalmopathy. The CDR3 here is CASSSIGADTEAFF. CDR3 coding DNA: TGTGCCAGCAGTTCCATCGGGGCCGACACTGAAGCTTTCTTT.